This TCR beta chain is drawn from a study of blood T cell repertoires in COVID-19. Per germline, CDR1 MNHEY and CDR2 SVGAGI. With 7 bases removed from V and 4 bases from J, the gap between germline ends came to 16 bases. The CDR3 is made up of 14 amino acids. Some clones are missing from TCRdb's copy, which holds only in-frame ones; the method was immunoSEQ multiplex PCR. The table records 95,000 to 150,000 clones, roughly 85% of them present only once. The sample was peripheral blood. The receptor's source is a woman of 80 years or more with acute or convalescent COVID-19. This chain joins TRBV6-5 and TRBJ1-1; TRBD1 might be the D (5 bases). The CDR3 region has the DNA TGTGCCAGCACTCGGGGCTACGGGGGCACTGAAGCTTTCTTT. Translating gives CASTRGYGGTEAFF.